The next 15 T cell receptor beta chains were all read from a single sample in a study of monozygotic twins with inflammatory bowel disease. TCRdb re-called the 5' RACE reads and shows each CDR3 protein once, DNA omitted. Seen in this sample are approximately 400,000 distinct CDR3 sequences; the ten most common clones hold just over 2.5%. The sample consisted of blood. The receptors shown here come from a human donor with ulcerative colitis or Crohn's disease, or a healthy co-twin of an affected twin (not recorded which).

The rearrangement joins TRBV6-5 to TRBJ2-2; the D call from TCRdb, TRBD1, cannot be confirmed without DNA. CDR3 length: 17 residues. The germline V gene encodes CDR1 MNHEY and CDR2 SVGAGI. CDR3 in amino acids: CASSLYWDRVVPGELFF.

This chain connects TRBV7-3 to TRBJ2-7; TCRdb's D call of TRBD1 is untestable without DNA. Per the germline V gene, CDR1 is SGHTA and CDR2 is FQGTGA. The CDR3 length is 13 residues. CDR3 amino acids: CASSPAREYEQYF.

V usage is TRBV7-2 and J usage is TRBJ1-4. This CDR3 has 15 amino acids. Per the germline V gene, CDR1 is SGHTA and CDR2 is FQGNSA. CDR3 in amino acids: CASSLAGGANEKLFF.

The rearrangement uses TRBV6-1 and TRBJ1-2. The CDR3 length is 14 residues. The germline gives CDR1 MNHNS, CDR2 SASEGT. The chain's CDR3 is CASQTRTRNYGYTF.

The chain couples TRBV12-3 or TRBV12-4 to TRBJ1-6; lacking DNA, the TRBD1 call made by TCRdb goes unchecked. The CDR3 loop spans 15 amino acids. CDR3 residues: CASRVDRGHNSPLHF.

This chain links TRBV7-3 with TRBJ1-1; the TCRdb call, TRBD1, lacks DNA for checking. Germline V CDR1 and CDR2: SGHTA, FQGTGA. The CDR3 has 14 residues. CDR3: CASSGQTGNTEAFF.

This chain links TRBV2 with TRBJ2-1. CDR1 is SNHLY and CDR2 is FYNNEI in the germline V gene. CDR3 length: 14 amino acids. The CDR3 loop is CASRTDSTYNEQFF. The whole variable domain, filled in from reference TRBV2 and TRBJ2-1, reads EPEVTQTPSHQVTQMGQEVILRCVPISNHLYFYWYRQILGQKVEFLVSFYNNEISEKSEIFDDQFSVERPDGSNFTLKIRSTKLEDSAMYFCASRTDSTYNEQFFGPGTRLTVL.

The gene calls are TRBV4-3 and TRBJ2-7; TCRdb selects TRBD1, and the lack of DNA leaves this call unchecked. This CDR3 is 15 amino acids long. Germline loops: CDR1 LGHNA, CDR2 YSLEER. The CDR3 protein is CASSQGGTGPYEQYF.

Considering frequency, this clonotype is medium-sized (0.01 to 0.1%). The chain joins TRBV9 to TRBJ1-2; without DNA, the TCRdb call of TRBD1 cannot be checked. The CDR3 has 16 amino acids. Germline values: CDR1 SGDLS, CDR2 YYNGEE. The CDR3 protein is CASSSRRDRGNYGYTF.

This chain joins TRBV3-1 and TRBJ1-2; the TCRdb D gene call, TRBD1, has no DNA to confirm it. The germline V gene has CDR1 LGHDT and CDR2 YNNKEL (reference sequence). This CDR3 has 15 residues. CDR3: CASSQTGWNFYGYTF.

The V and J genes are TRBV9 and TRBJ2-3. Germline loops: CDR1 SGDLS, CDR2 YYNGEE. The CDR3 runs to 14 residues. This chain's CDR3 is CASSVAAVTDTQYF.

The V and J genes are TRBV3-1 and TRBJ1-2; TCRdb lists TRBD1, though no DNA is available to test this call. This CDR3 region has 20 residues. CDR1 LGHDT and CDR2 YNNKEL come from the germline V gene (reference sequence). The CDR3 region is CASSQDTPGGTQAGRNGYTF.

The chain has TRBV28 and TRBJ1-5. CDR1 and CDR2 (germline): MDHEN, SYDVKM. There are 17 residues in the CDR3. CDR3 region: CASSLAPSGPGNQPQHF.

This chain links TRBV7-2 with TRBJ1-1; TCRdb indicates TRBD1, and absent DNA this call remains unverified. CDR3 length: 15 amino acids. Germline V gives CDR1 SGHTA, CDR2 FQGNSA. CDR3: CASSEATGGVTEAFF.

This chain uses TRBV7-2 with TRBJ1-5; the D call from TCRdb, TRBD1, cannot be confirmed without DNA. Germline CDR1 reads SGHTA; CDR2 reads FQGNSA. The CDR3 consists of 14 residues. The CDR3 is CASSVGHRQASQHF.